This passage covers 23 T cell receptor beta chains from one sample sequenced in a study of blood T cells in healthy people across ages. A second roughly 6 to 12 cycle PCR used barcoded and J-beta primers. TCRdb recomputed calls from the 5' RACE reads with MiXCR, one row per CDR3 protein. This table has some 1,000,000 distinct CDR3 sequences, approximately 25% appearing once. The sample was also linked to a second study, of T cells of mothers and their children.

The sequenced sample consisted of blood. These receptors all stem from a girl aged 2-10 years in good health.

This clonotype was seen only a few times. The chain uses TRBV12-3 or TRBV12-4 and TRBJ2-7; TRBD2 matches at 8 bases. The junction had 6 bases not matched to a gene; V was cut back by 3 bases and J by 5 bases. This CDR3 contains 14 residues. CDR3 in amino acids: CASSLSGGSNEQYF. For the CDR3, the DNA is TGTGCCAGCAGTTTGTCGGGGGGGTCAAACGAGCAGTACTTC.

The CDR3 reads CSVEAPDRRWTQYF. The CDR3, as DNA: TGCAGCGTTGAAGCCCCGGACAGGAGGTGGACCCAGTACTTC. The V call is TRBV29-1, the J call TRBJ2-1; 7 bases are a match to TRBD1. The J call may be incorrect, as the DNA end agrees better with TRBJ2-5. CDR3 length: 14 amino acids. Germline-derived CDR1 and CDR2 are SQVTM and ANQGSEA.

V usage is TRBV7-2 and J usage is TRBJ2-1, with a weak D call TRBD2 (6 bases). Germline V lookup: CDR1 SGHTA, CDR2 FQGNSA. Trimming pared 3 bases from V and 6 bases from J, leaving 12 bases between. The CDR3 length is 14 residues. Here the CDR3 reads CASSFSGPLNEQFF. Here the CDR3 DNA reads TGTGCCAGCAGCTTTAGCGGCCCCCTCAATGAGCAGTTCTTC.

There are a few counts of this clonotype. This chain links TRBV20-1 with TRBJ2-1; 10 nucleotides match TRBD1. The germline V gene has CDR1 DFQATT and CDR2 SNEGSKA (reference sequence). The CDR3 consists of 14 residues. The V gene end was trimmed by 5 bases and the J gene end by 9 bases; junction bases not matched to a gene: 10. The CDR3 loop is CSAVPGQGTGEQFF. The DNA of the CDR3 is TGCAGTGCTGTCCCGGGACAGGGGACGGGTGAGCAGTTCTTC.

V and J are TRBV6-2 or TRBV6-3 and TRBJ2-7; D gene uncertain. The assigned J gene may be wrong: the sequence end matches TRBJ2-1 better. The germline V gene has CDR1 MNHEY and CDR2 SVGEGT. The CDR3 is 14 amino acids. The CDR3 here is CASSYSSSGNEQFF. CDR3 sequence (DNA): TGTGCCAGCAGTTACTCGAGTTCTGGCAATGAGCAGTTCTTC.

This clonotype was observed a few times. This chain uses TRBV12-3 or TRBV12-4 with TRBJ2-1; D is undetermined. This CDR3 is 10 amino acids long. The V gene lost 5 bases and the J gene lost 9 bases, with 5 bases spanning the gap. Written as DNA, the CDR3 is TGTGCCAGCAGTCGCCTTGAGCAGTTCTTC. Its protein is CASSRLEQFF.

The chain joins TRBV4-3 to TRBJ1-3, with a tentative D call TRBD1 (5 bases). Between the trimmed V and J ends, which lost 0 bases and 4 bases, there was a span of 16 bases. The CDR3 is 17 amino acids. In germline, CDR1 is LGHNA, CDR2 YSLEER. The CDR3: CASSQDRVLRDGNTIYF. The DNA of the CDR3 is TGCGCCAGCAGCCAAGATCGTGTGTTAAGGGACGGAAACACCATATATTTT.

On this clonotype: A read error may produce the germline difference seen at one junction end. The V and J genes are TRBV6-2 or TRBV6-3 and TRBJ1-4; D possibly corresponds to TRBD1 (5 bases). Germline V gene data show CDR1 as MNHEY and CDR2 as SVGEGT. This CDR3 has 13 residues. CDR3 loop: CASSYGETVFRDF. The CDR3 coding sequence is TGTGCCAGCAGTTACGGGGAGACGGTCTTCAGGGATTTT.

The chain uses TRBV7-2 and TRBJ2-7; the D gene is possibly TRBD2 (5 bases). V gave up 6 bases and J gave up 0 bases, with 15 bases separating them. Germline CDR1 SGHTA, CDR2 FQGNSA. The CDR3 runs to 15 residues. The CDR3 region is CASSIIAGSSYEQYF. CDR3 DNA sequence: TGTGCCAGCAGTATAATTGCGGGTTCCTCCTACGAGCAGTACTTC. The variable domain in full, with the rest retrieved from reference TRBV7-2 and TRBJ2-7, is GAGVSQSPSNKVTEKGKDVELRCDPISGHTALYWYRQSLGQGLEFLIYFQGNSAPDKSGLPSDRFSAERTGGSVSTLTIQRTQQEDSAVYLCASSIIAGSSYEQYFGPGTRLTVT.

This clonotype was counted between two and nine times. The CDR3 coding sequence is TGTGCCAGCAGCTTATTTGAGGGTTTCGTGAATGCTTTCTTT. This gives the protein CASSLFEGFVNAFF. This sequence joins TRBV7-2 and TRBJ1-1; D uncertain. The CDR3 contains 14 residues. The ends were cut back, 2 bases at V and 11 bases at J, with 18 bases in the middle. Germline V gives CDR1 SGHTA, CDR2 FQGNSA.

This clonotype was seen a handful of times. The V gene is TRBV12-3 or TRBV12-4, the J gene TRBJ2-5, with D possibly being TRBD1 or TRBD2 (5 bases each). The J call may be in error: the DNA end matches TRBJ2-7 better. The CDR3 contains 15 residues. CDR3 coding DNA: TGTGCCAGCAGTGCGATGCTCGGGACCATGTACGAGCAGTACTTC. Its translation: CASSAMLGTMYEQYF.

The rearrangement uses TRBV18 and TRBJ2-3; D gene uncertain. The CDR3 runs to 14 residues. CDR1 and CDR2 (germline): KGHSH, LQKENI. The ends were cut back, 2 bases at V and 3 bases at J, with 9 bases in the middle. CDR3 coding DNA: TGTGCCAGCTCACCAATGGGCGCGACAGATACGCAGTATTTT. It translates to CASSPMGATDTQYF.

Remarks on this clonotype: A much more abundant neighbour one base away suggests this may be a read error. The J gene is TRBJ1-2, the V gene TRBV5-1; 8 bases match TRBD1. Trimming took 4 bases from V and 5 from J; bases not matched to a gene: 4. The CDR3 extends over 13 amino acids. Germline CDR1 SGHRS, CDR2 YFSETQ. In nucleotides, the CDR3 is TGCGCCAGCAGCCCAGGGGGCGAATATGGCTACACCTTC. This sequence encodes CASSPGGEYGYTF.

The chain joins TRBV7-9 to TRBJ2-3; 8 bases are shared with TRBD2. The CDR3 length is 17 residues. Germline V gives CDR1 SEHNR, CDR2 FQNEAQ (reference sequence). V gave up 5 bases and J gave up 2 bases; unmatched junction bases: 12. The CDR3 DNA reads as TGTGCCAGCAGCCCCGCGGGACTAGATTTATTCACAGATACGCAGTATTTT. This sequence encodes CASSPAGLDLFTDTQYF.

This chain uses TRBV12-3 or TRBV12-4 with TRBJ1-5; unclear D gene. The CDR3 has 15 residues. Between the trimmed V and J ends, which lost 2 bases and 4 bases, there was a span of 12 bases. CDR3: CASSLMAGPNQPQHF. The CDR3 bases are TGTGCCAGCAGTTTAATGGCAGGACCTAATCAGCCCCAGCATTTT.

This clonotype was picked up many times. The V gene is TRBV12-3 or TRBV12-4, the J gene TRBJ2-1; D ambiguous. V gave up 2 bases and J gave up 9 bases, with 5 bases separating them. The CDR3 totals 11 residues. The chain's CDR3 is CASSLSSEQFF. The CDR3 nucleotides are TGTGCCAGCAGTTTATCGAGTGAGCAGTTCTTC.

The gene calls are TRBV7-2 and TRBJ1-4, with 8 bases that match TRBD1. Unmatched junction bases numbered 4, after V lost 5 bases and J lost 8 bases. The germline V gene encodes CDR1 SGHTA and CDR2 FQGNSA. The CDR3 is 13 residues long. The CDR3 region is CASSPTGGEKLFF. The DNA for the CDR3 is TGTGCCAGCAGCCCTACAGGGGGGGAAAAACTGTTTTTT.

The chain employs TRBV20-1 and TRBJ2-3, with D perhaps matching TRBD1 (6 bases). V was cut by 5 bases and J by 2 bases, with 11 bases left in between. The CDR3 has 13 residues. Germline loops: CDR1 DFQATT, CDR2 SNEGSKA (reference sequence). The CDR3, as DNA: TGCAGTGCTCAGACAGGTACCACAGATACGCAGTATTTT. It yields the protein CSAQTGTTDTQYF.

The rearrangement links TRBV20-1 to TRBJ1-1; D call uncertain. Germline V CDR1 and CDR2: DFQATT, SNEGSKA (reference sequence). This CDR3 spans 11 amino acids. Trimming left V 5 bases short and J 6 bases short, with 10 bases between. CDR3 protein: CSARGGSEAFF. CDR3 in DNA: TGCAGTGCTCGGGGTGGCTCTGAAGCTTTCTTT.

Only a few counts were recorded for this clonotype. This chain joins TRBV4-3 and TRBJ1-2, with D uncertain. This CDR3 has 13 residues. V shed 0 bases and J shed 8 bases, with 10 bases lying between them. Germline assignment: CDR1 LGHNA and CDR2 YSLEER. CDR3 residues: CASSQDAGKGYTF. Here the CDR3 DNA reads TGCGCCAGCAGCCAAGATGCGGGAAAAGGCTACACCTTC.

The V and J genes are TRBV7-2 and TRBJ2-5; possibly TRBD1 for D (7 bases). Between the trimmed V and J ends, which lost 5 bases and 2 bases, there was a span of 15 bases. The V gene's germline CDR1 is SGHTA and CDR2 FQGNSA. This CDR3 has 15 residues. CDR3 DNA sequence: TGTGCCAGCAGCCCCCAGGGGGGCGGTCAAGAGACCCAGTACTTC. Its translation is CASSPQGGGQETQYF.

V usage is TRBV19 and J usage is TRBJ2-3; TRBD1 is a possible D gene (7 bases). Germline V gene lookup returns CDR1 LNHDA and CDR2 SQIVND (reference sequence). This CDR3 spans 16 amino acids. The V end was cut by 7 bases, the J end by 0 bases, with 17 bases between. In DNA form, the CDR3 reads TGTGCCAGTATCGGGACGACAGGGAGGAGCACAGATACGCAGTATTTT. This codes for CASIGTTGRSTDTQYF.

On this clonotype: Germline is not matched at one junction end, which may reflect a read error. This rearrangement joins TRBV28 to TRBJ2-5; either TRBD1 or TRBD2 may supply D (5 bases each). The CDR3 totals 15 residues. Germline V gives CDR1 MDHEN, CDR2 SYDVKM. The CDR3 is CASSLLGELGETLYF. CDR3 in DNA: TGTGCCAGCAGTTTATTGGGGGAGTTGGGGGAGACCCTGTACTTC.